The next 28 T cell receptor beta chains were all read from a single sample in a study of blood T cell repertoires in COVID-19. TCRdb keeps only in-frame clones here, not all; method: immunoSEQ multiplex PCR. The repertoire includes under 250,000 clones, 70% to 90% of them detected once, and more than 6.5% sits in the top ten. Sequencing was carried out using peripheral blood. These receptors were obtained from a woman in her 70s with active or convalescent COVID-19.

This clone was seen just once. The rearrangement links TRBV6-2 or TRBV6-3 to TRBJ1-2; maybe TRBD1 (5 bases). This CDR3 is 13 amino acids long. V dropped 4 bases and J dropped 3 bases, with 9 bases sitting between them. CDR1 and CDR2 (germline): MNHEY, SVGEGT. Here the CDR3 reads CASSFDSYYGYTF. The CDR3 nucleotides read TGTGCCAGCAGTTTTGACAGTTACTATGGCTACACCTTC.

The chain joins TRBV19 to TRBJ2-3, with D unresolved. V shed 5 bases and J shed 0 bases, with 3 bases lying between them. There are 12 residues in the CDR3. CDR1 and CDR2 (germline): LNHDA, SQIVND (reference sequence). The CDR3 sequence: CASSLSTDTQYF. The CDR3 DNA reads TGTGCCAGTAGTCTTAGCACAGATACGCAGTATTTT. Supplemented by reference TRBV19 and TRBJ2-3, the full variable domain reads DGGITQSPKYLFRKEGQNVTLSCEQNLNHDAMYWYRQDPGQGLRLIYYSQIVNDFQKGDIAEGYSVSREKKESFPLTVTSAQKNPTAFYLCASSLSTDTQYFGPGTRLTVL.

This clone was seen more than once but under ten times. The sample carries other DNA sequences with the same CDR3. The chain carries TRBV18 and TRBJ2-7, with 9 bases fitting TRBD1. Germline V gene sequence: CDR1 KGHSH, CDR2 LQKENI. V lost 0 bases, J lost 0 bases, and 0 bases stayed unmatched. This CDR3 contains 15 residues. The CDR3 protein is CASSPPTGGSYEQYF. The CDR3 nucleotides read TGTGCCAGCTCACCACCGACAGGGGGCTCCTACGAGCAGTACTTC.

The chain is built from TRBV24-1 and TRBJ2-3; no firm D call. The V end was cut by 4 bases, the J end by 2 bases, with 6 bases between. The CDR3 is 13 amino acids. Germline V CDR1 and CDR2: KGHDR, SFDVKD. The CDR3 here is CATSEADTDTQYF. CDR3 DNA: TGTGCCACCAGTGAGGCGGACACAGATACGCAGTATTTT.

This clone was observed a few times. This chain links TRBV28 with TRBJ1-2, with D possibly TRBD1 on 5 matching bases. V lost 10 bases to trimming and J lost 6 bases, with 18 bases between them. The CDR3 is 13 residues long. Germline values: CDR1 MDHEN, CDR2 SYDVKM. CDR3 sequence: CATTPPGRHGYTF. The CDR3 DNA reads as TGTGCCACCACCCCCCCAGGGCGGCATGGCTACACCTTC.

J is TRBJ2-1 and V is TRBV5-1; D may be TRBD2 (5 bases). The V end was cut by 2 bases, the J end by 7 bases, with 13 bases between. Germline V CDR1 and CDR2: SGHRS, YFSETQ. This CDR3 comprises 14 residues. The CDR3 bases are TGCGCCAGCAGCTTTAGAAGGAAGCGGAATGAGCAGTTCTTC. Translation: CASSFRRKRNEQFF.

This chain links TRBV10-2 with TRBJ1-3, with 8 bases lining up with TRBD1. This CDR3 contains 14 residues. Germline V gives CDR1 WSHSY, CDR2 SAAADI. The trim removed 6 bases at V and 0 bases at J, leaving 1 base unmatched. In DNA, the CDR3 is TGCGCCAGCAGAACAGGGGGCTCTGGAAACACCATATATTTT. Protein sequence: CASRTGGSGNTIYF.

This CDR3 reads CASSELGGFYGYTF. The CDR3 bases are TGCGCCAGCAGCGAATTGGGGGGATTCTATGGCTACACCTTC. This rearrangement joins TRBV4-3 to TRBJ1-2; maybe TRBD1 (5 bases). CDR3 size: 14 residues. Per the germline V gene, CDR1 is LGHNA and CDR2 is YSLEER. V lost 5 bases to trimming and J lost 4 bases, with 14 bases between them.

CDR3 residues: CASSQEPGQVPLNGFF. In DNA, the CDR3 is TGTGCCAGCAGCCAAGAACCGGGACAGGTACCGTTAAATGGGTTCTTC. The chain combines TRBV11-2 with TRBJ2-1; 8 bases line up with TRBD1. With 5 bases clipped from V and 15 bases from J, the junction kept 21 bases outside the gene matches. Germline V gene lookup returns CDR1 SGHAT and CDR2 FQNNGV. The CDR3 sequence is 16 residues long.

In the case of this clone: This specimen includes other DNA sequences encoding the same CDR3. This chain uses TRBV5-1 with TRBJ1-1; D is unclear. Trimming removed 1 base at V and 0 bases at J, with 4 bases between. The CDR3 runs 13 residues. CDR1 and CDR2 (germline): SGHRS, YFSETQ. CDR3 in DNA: TGCGCCAGCAGCTTGTTAATGAACACTGAAGCTTTCTTT. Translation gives CASSLLMNTEAFF.

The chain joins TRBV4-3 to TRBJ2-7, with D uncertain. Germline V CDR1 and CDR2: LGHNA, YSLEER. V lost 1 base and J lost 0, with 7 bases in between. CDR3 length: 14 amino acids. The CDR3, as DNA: TGCGCCAGCAGCCAAGTTTCCTTCTCCTACGAGCAGTACTTC. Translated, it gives CASSQVSFSYEQYF.

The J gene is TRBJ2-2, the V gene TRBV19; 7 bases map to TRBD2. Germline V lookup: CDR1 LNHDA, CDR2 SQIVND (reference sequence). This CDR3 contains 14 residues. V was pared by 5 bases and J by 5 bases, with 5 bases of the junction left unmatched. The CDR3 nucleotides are TGTGCCAGTAGTTGGGTAGCGGGTACCGGGGAGCTGTTTTTT. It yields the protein CASSWVAGTGELFF.

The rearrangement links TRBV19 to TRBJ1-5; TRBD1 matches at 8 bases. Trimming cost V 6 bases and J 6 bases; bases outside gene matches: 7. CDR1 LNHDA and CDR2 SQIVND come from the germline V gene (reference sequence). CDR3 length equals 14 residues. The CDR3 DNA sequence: TGTGCCAGTAGCCAGACAGGGGTTGGTCAGCCCCAGCATTTT. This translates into CASSQTGVGQPQHF.

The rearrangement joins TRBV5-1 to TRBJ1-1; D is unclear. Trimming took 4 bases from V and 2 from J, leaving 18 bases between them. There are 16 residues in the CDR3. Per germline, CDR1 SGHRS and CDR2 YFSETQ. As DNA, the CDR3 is TGCGCCAGCAGCCGATTTAGCGGAGCCGGAAACACTGAAGCTTTCTTT. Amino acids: CASSRFSGAGNTEAFF.

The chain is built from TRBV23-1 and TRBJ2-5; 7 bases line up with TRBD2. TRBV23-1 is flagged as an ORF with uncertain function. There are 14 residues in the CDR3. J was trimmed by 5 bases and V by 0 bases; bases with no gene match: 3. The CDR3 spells CASSQSGGEETQYF. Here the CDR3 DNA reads TGCGCCAGCAGTCAATCGGGAGGGGAGGAGACCCAGTACTTC.

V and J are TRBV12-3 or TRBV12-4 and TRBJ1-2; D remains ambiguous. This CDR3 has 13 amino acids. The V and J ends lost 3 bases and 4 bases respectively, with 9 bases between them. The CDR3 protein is CASSFSGSYGYTF. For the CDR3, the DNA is TGTGCCAGCAGTTTCTCGGGGTCCTATGGCTACACCTTC.

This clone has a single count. The CDR3 here is CASSDRGRGGYTF. The CDR3 coding sequence is TGTGCCAGTAGTGACAGGGGGCGGGGTGGCTACACCTTC. The V call is TRBV19, the J call TRBJ1-2; TRBD1 matches at 10 bases. Germline CDR1 LNHDA, CDR2 SQIVND (reference sequence). The CDR3 is 13 amino acids. The V and J ends lost 5 bases and 7 bases, in that order; junction bases with no gene match: 4.

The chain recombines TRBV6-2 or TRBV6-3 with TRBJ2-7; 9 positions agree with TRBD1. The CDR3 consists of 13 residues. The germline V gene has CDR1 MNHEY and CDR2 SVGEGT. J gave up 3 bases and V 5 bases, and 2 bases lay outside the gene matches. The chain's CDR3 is CASSRTGDYEQYF. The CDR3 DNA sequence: TGTGCCAGCAGTCGGACAGGGGACTACGAGCAGTACTTC.

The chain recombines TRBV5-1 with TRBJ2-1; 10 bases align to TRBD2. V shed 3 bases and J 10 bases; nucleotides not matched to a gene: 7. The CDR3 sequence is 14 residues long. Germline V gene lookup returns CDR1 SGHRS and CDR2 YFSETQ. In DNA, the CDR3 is TGCGCCAGCAGCTGGGGGACTAGCGCCCGGGAGCAGTTCTTC. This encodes CASSWGTSAREQFF.

The CDR3 loop reads CASKRHESYEQYF. The CDR3 nucleotides read TGTGCCAGCAAACGACACGAATCCTACGAGCAGTACTTC. This chain uses TRBV19 with TRBJ2-7; no clear D gene. The germline gives CDR1 LNHDA, CDR2 SQIVND (reference sequence). The length of the CDR3 is 13 residues. The V end was cut by 9 bases, the J end by 1 base, with 13 bases between.

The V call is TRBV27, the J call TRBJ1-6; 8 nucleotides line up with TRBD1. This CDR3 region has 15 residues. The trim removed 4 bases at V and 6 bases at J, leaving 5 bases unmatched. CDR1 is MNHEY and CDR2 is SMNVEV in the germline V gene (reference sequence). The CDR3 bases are TGTGCCAGCAGTTACTTGGACAGGGCTAATTCACCCCTCCACTTT. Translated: CASSYLDRANSPLHF.

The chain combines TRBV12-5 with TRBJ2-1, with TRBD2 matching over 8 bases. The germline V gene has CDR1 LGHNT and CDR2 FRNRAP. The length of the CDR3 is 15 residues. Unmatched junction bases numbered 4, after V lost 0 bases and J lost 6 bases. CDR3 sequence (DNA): TGTGCTAGTGGTTTGGTAGTGGCGGGGGGCAATGAGCAGTTCTTC. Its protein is CASGLVVAGGNEQFF.

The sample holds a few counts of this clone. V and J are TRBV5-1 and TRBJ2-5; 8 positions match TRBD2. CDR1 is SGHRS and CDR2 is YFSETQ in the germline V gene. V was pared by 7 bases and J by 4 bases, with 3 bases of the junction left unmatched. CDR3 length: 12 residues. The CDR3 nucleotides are TGCGCCAGCGACAGCGGGGGAGAGACCCAGTACTTC. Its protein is CASDSGGETQYF.

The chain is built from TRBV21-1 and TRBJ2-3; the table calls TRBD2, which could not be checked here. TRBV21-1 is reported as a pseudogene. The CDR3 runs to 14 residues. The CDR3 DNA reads TGTGCCAGCACCGCAAGCGGGTACACAGATACGCAGTATTTT. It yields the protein CASTASGYTDTQYF.

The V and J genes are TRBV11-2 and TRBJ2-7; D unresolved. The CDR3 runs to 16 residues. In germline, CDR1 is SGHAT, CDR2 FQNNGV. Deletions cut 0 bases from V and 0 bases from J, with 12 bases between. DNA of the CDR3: TGTGCCAGCAGCTTAGATGGAGCATACAACTCCTACGAGCAGTACTTC. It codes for CASSLDGAYNSYEQYF. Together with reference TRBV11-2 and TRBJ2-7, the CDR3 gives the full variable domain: EAGVAQSPRYKIIEKRQSVAFWCNPISGHATLYWYQQILGQGPKLLIQFQNNGVVDDSQLPKDRFSAERLKGVDSTLKIQPAKLEDSAVYLCASSLDGAYNSYEQYFGPGTRLTVT.

CDR3 residues: CASSQVAQQVGGNTIYF. For the CDR3, the DNA is TGTGCCAGCAGCCAAGTCGCACAGCAAGTCGGCGGAAACACCATATATTTT. This chain connects TRBV3-1 (or the pseudogene TRBV3-2) to TRBJ1-3, with D uncertain. CDR3 length: 17 residues. Trimming removed 1 base at V and 4 bases at J, with 17 bases between. In germline, CDR1 is LGHDT, CDR2 YNNKEL (reference sequence).

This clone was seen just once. The CDR3 here is CSVDEGSGANVLTF. In DNA form, the CDR3 reads TGCAGCGTTGATGAGGGATCTGGGGCCAACGTCCTGACTTTC. V usage is TRBV29-1 and J usage is TRBJ2-6, with a tentative D call TRBD2 (5 bases). The CDR3 runs to 14 residues. In germline, CDR1 is SQVTM, CDR2 ANQGSEA. With 3 bases removed from V and 1 base from J, the gap between germline ends came to 7 bases. Combining the CDR3 with reference TRBV29-1 and TRBJ2-6 gives the whole variable domain SAVISQKPSRDICQRGTSLTIQCQVDSQVTMMFWYRQQPGQSLTLIATANQGSEATYESGFVIDKFPISRPNLTFSTLTVSNMSPEDSSIYLCSVDEGSGANVLTFGAGSRLTVL.

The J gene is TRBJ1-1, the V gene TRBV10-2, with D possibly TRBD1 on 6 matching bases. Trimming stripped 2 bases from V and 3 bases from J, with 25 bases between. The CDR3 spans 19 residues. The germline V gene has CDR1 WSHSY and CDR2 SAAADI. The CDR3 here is CASSETGFGYLGKDTEAFF. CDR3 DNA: TGCGCCAGCAGTGAGACAGGGTTTGGCTATCTGGGCAAGGACACTGAAGCTTTCTTT.